Here is one T cell receptor beta chain with its context. In the original analysis: Researchers report that nucleated cell counts were estimated from reference gene primer amplification. Profiling relied on immunoSEQ multiplex PCR, and the TCRdb table lists in-frame clones only, not all of them. V, J and clone size are taken as reported in that table, and D and trimming were inferred from the DNA itself. Of some 140,000 clones in the sample, 78% were seen once. The data originate from a study of blood T cell repertoires in COVID-19. Across the study: Acute and convalescent COVID-19 samples came from the United States, Italy and Spain.

Trimming cost V 4 bases and J 7 bases, with 17 bases left between them. CDR1 MDHEN and CDR2 SYDVKM come from the germline V gene. This CDR3 region has 15 residues. This chain uses TRBV28 with TRBJ2-1, with D possibly being TRBD2 (7 bases). Sequencing was done on a sample of peripheral blood. This clonotype was obtained from an elderly man with acute or convalescent COVID-19. The CDR3 DNA reads as TGTGCCAGCAGTTCCCCGGGGGGCCCCAGGAATGAGCAGTTCTTC. This translates into CASSSPGGPRNEQFF.